These 23 T cell receptor beta chains originate from one sample sequenced in a study of cytomegalovirus exposure and HLA in healthy donors. PCR used 60 Vbeta primers and 13 Jbeta primers. Clones were sequenced by immunoSEQ multiplex PCR, and TCRdb holds only the in-frame ones, with some missing. Among about 83,000 clones listed, roughly 76% were seen once. Sequencing input: PBMCs. The receptors shown here come from a woman aged 25 to 39 in good health and CMV-seronegative.

The rearrangement links TRBV27 to TRBJ1-2, with D uncertain. V shed 0 bases and J shed 2 bases, with 10 bases lying between them. The CDR3 extends over 15 amino acids. Germline assignment: CDR1 MNHEY and CDR2 SMNVEV (reference sequence). This chain's CDR3 is CASSLSIGENYGYTF. In DNA, the CDR3 is TGTGCCAGCAGTTTATCGATCGGGGAAAACTATGGCTACACCTTC.

The chain carries TRBV5-1 and TRBJ1-3; D is possibly TRBD1 (5 bases). The germline gives CDR1 SGHRS, CDR2 YFSETQ. V lost 0 bases, J lost 0 bases, and 13 bases lay in between. CDR3 size: 17 residues. CDR3 in amino acids: CASSLESRQHSGNTIYF. Here the CDR3 DNA reads TGCGCCAGCAGCTTGGAATCTAGACAGCACTCTGGAAACACCATATATTTT.

The chain carries TRBV7-2 and TRBJ2-7, with 7 nucleotides matching TRBD1. The CDR3 covers 15 residues. Germline lookup yields CDR1 SGHTA and CDR2 FQGNSA. Trimming cost V 6 bases and J 6 bases; bases outside gene matches: 14. The DNA for the CDR3 is TGTGCCAGCAGACAGGGGAGAGCGATGTCCACCGAGCAGTACTTC. It specifies CASRQGRAMSTEQYF.

This clone was found once. The chain recombines TRBV6-4 with TRBJ2-2, with 7 bases aligning to TRBD1. The V gene end was trimmed by 4 bases and the J gene end by 0 bases; junction bases not matched to a gene: 2. The germline CDR1 and CDR2 sequences are MRHNA and SNTAGT. The CDR3 runs to 15 residues. The CDR3 sequence is CASSVQGANTGELFF. The CDR3 DNA reads as TGTGCCAGCAGTGTCCAGGGGGCGAACACCGGGGAGCTGTTTTTT.

This clone was found a few times. The rearrangement links TRBV6-6 to TRBJ1-5; 9 bases fit TRBD1. The CDR3 is 15 residues long. Germline trimming cut 2 bases from V and 10 bases from J; bases unmatched to any gene: 9. CDR1 and CDR2 (germline): MNHNY, SVGAGI (reference sequence). The CDR3 region is CASSYAGTGTYPQHF. CDR3 nucleotide sequence: TGTGCCAGCAGTTACGCCGGGACAGGGACTTATCCCCAGCATTTT.

This clone has only one observation. The V and J genes are TRBV2 and TRBJ2-2, with a weak D call TRBD2 (5 bases). This CDR3 is 14 amino acids long. CDR1 and CDR2 (germline): SNHLY, FYNNEI. The CDR3 loop reads CARQTITNTGELFF. CDR3 in DNA: TGTGCAAGGCAGACTATCACGAACACCGGGGAGCTGTTTTTT.

CDR3 sequence: CASSVQGTDTQYF. CDR3 DNA: TGTGCCAGTAGTGTACAGGGGACAGATACGCAGTATTTT. The gene calls are TRBV19 and TRBJ2-3; TRBD1 matches 7 bases. Unmatched junction bases numbered 2, after V lost 5 bases and J lost 3 bases. The germline V gene encodes CDR1 LNHDA and CDR2 SQIVND (reference sequence). The CDR3 runs 13 residues.

This chain joins TRBV5-1 and TRBJ1-1; D not resolved. The V gene's germline CDR1 is SGHRS and CDR2 YFSETQ. The V gene lost 6 bases and the J gene lost 1 base, with 13 bases spanning the gap. The CDR3 spans 14 residues. In nucleotides, the CDR3 is TGCGCCAGCACCGTGAGCGGAGGGAACACTGAAGCTTTCTTT. Protein: CASTVSGGNTEAFF.

The chain carries TRBV7-2 and TRBJ2-1, with 10 bases matching TRBD2. The CDR3 extends over 17 amino acids. Per germline, CDR1 SGHTA and CDR2 FQGNSA. V lost 3 bases, J lost 5 bases, and 10 bases stayed unmatched. The CDR3 reads CASSFRRAGGPHNEQFF. The CDR3 DNA sequence: TGTGCCAGCAGCTTCCGGAGAGCGGGAGGGCCCCACAATGAGCAGTTCTTC.

V usage is TRBV28 and J usage is TRBJ1-2, with TRBD1 identical over 9 bases. The CDR3 has 14 residues. Looked up from germline, CDR1 is MDHEN and CDR2 is SYDVKM. V shed 6 bases and J 4 bases; nucleotides not matched to a gene: 6. CDR3 protein: CASSRTGGAYGYTF. DNA of the CDR3: TGTGCCAGCAGCCGAACAGGGGGCGCCTATGGCTACACCTTC.

The V and J genes are TRBV7-9 and TRBJ1-6, with a weak D call TRBD1 (5 bases). In germline, CDR1 is SEHNR, CDR2 FQNEAQ (reference sequence). The V and J ends lost 5 bases and 7 bases respectively, with 15 bases between them. The CDR3 is made up of 15 amino acids. The CDR3, as DNA: TGTGCCAGCAGCGAATTGGGGGGGGGAAATTCACCCCTCCACTTT. The encoded protein is CASSELGGGNSPLHF.

The chain has TRBV6-1 and TRBJ2-3; maybe TRBD2 (6 bases). The CDR3 runs to 15 residues. Trimming removed 5 bases from V and 0 bases from J, with 12 bases in between. CDR1 is MNHNS and CDR2 is SASEGT in the germline V gene. CDR3 sequence reads: CASSLWGESTDTQYF. The CDR3 coding sequence is TGTGCCAGCAGTCTCTGGGGGGAGAGCACAGATACGCAGTATTTT.

The chain combines TRBV7-2 with TRBJ2-1; 9 positions match TRBD2. Germline V CDR1 and CDR2: SGHTA, FQGNSA. The CDR3 is made up of 16 amino acids. Losses at the gene ends were 5 bases for V and 7 bases for J; bases not matched to a gene: 12. CDR3 residues: CASSLDSGRGWNEQFF. CDR3 DNA: TGTGCCAGCAGCCTAGATAGCGGGAGAGGGTGGAATGAGCAGTTCTTC.

The gene calls are TRBV5-5 and TRBJ1-1, with 7 bases fitting TRBD1. Germline V CDR1 and CDR2: SGHKS, YYEKEE (reference sequence). With 1 base clipped from V and 0 bases from J, the junction kept 12 bases outside the gene matches. CDR3 length: 18 amino acids. The CDR3 DNA reads as TGTGCCAGCAGCTTGACCCCAAGTTACAGGGGTTTGAACACTGAAGCTTTCTTT. Translation: CASSLTPSYRGLNTEAFF.

This clone was found once. The J gene is TRBJ2-7, the V gene TRBV9, with 9 nucleotides matching TRBD2. J was trimmed by 1 base and V by 2 bases; bases with no gene match: 7. The CDR3 loop spans 16 amino acids. The V gene's germline CDR1 is SGDLS and CDR2 YYNGEE. The DNA for the CDR3 is TGTGCCAGCAGCGTTTCAGCGGGAGGTACTTCCTACGAGCAGTACTTC. It yields the protein CASSVSAGGTSYEQYF.

In its sample, this clone is large. The chain carries TRBV6-6 and TRBJ2-3, with D perhaps matching TRBD2 (6 bases). This CDR3 has 13 residues. V dropped 4 bases and J dropped 3 bases, with 8 bases sitting between them. CDR1 is MNHNY and CDR2 is SVGAGI in the germline V gene (reference sequence). CDR3 bases: TGTGCCAGCAGTTTACGGGGGACAGATACGCAGTATTTT. Its translation: CASSLRGTDTQYF.

The chain has TRBV5-6 and TRBJ2-3; D possibly corresponds to TRBD2 (5 bases). Looked up from germline, CDR1 is SGHDT and CDR2 is YYEEEE. V was cut by 4 bases and J by 3 bases, with 12 bases left in between. The CDR3 extends over 14 amino acids. The CDR3 region has the DNA TGTGCCAGCAGCATGGGTAGCGAAACAGATACGCAGTATTTT. The encoded protein is CASSMGSETDTQYF.

This chain joins TRBV29-1 and TRBJ2-4; D not certain. Germline V gene data show CDR1 as SQVTM and CDR2 as ANQGSEA. V lost 2 bases and J lost 4, with 3 bases in between. CDR3 length equals 11 residues. CDR3 nucleotide sequence: TGCAGCGTTGAACAGAAAAACATTCAGTACTTC. It codes for CSVEQKNIQYF.

This clone appeared a single time. V and J are TRBV28 and TRBJ1-2, with D possibly being TRBD1 (5 bases). V lost 3 bases and J 2 bases, leaving 7 bases between the germline ends. The CDR3 has 13 residues. Germline values: CDR1 MDHEN, CDR2 SYDVKM. Written as DNA, the CDR3 is TGTGCCAGCAGTTTTGACAGAAACTATGGCTACACCTTC. Its protein product is CASSFDRNYGYTF.

The rearrangement joins TRBV5-8 to TRBJ2-3; 10 bases fit TRBD2. V lost 0 bases and J lost 4; bases outside the gene matches: 2. The V gene's germline CDR1 is SGHTS and CDR2 YDEGEE. This CDR3 spans 15 amino acids. The CDR3 region has the DNA TGTGCCAGCAGCTTGGGACTAGCGGGCGCAGATACGCAGTATTTT. This gives the protein CASSLGLAGADTQYF.

This rearrangement joins TRBV10-1 to TRBJ2-1, with TRBD2 identical over 11 bases. Germline-derived CDR1 and CDR2 are WNHNN and SYGVQD (reference sequence). The CDR3 contains 22 residues. V lost 3 bases to trimming and J lost 3 bases; unmatched junction nucleotides: 22. The chain's CDR3 is CASSDYLIGTSGKSSLYNEQFF. CDR3 bases: TGCGCCAGCAGTGATTATTTGATTGGGACTAGCGGAAAATCCTCCCTCTACAATGAGCAGTTCTTC.

The genes are TRBV29-1 and TRBJ1-2; possible D gene TRBD1, 5 bases. This CDR3 has 15 amino acids. The germline V gene has CDR1 SQVTM and CDR2 ANQGSEA. V was shortened by 0 bases and J by 7 bases, with 18 bases between the two germline ends. The CDR3 reads CSVEDRTLGAGGYTF. Written as DNA, the CDR3 is TGCAGCGTTGAAGATCGAACCCTAGGGGCCGGTGGCTACACCTTC.

The chain recombines TRBV27 with TRBJ1-1, with TRBD1 matching 9 bases. This CDR3 is built from 15 residues. Unmatched junction bases numbered 7, after V lost 6 bases and J lost 2 bases. Germline assignment: CDR1 MNHEY and CDR2 SMNVEV (reference sequence). CDR3 sequence (DNA): TGTGCCAGCAGGGAGACAGGGGGTGATAACACTGAAGCTTTCTTT. It codes for CASRETGGDNTEAFF.